This paragraph covers one T cell receptor (beta chain) sequence. Authors' methods: Amplification from reference gene primers served as the basis for estimated nucleated cell counts. Assay: immunoSEQ multiplex PCR; the TCRdb copy retains only in-frame clones and omits some. V and J calls and clone size follow that table, whereas D and trimming were derived from the DNA. Of fewer than 300,000 clones listed, 82% were seen once; the top ten hold roughly 3.1%. The data belong to a study of blood T cell repertoires in COVID-19. Study summary: Donors in the United States, Italy and Spain gave samples during acute or convalescent COVID-19. Nucleic acid was either cDNA or gDNA, and it came from T cells, B-cell-depleted T cells, or PBMCs.

The CDR3 is 14 amino acids. CDR1 and CDR2 from the germline V gene are SGHTA and FQGTGA. Trimming pared 2 bases from V and 7 bases from J, leaving 11 bases between. V gene TRBV7-3 combines with J gene TRBJ2-2, with D maybe TRBD2 (5 bases). The sequence derives from a woman in her late teens or twenties with acute or convalescent COVID-19. Material: peripheral blood. The CDR3 coding sequence is TGTGCCAGCAGCTTATCCCTTGCGGGCGGGGAGCTGTTTTTT. Translated, it gives CASSLSLAGGELFF.